These T cell receptor beta chains were read from a single sample in a study of cytomegalovirus exposure and HLA in healthy donors. The repertoire was sequenced with immunoSEQ multiplex PCR; TCRdb's copy has only in-frame clones and lacks some. The table lists fewer than 250,000 clones, 70% to 75% of them singletons. What was sequenced was PBMCs. These receptors were taken from a man aged 25-45 years in good health and CMV-seropositive. The CDR3 runs from the conserved cysteine through the conserved F or W. The D gene is left open where the match is weak. Clone size is given for some rows only: seen once, a few or many times, or a class if the clone is expanded.

d_gene	v_gene	j_gene	abundance	CDR3nt	CDR3aa
.	TRBV7-9	TRBJ1-1	.	TGTGCCAGCAGCTTTACAGGTTACCCTGAAGCTTTCTTT	CASSFTGYPEAFF
TRBD1	TRBV4-2	TRBJ2-7	.	TGTGCCAGCAGCCAAGGAGCGGACAGGACGGGTCTCGAGCAGTACTTC	CASSQGADRTGLEQYF
TRBD2	TRBV6-5	TRBJ2-1	once	TGTGCCAGCTGGCAAAGCGGGGAGGCCTACAATGAGCAGTTCTTC	CASWQSGEAYNEQFF
TRBD2	TRBV4-2	TRBJ2-1	few	TGTGCCAGCAGCCCAGGGACTAGCGGGGACAATGAGCAGTTCTTC	CASSPGTSGDNEQFF
.	TRBV6-6	TRBJ2-5	.	TGTGCCAGCACCGAGGGAGTGGAGACCCAGTACTTC	CASTEGVETQYF
.	TRBV7-2	TRBJ2-5	.	TGTGCCAGCAGCTTGGGCCTTCAAGAGACCCAGTACTTC	CASSLGLQETQYF
TRBD2	TRBV15	TRBJ2-1	.	TGTGCCACCAGTACAGCTAGCGGTGACAATGAGCAGTTCTTC	CATSTASGDNEQFF
.	TRBV19	TRBJ2-7	.	TGTGCCAGTAGTATCGGTTCCGGAGACTACGAGCAGTACTTC	CASSIGSGDYEQYF
.	TRBV19	TRBJ1-2	once	TGTGCCAGTAGTATGGAATCAGGGGATTCTAACTATGGCTACACCTTC	CASSMESGDSNYGYTF
.	TRBV13	TRBJ2-1	.	TGTGCCAGCAGCTCCGGAGGGGGGGGCCTAACCTACAATGAGCAGTTCTTC	CASSSGGGGLTYNEQFF
.	TRBV18	TRBJ2-7	.	TGTGCCAGCTCACCACCGATCCGCAGGAGGGCCTACGAGCAGTACTTC	CASSPPIRRRAYEQYF
TRBD1	TRBV29-1	TRBJ1-5	.	TGCAGCGCCTTAGGACAGGATAGCAATCAGCCCCAGCATTTT	CSALGQDSNQPQHF
.	TRBV30	TRBJ1-1	.	TGTGCCGGGGGGGACTTCATGAACACTGAAGCTTTCTTT	CAGGDFMNTEAFF
TRBD2	TRBV5-1	TRBJ2-1	few	TGCGCCAGCACTAGCGGGAGTTCCTACAATGAGCAGTTCTTC	CASTSGSSYNEQFF
.	TRBV7-2	TRBJ2-1	.	TGTGCCAGCAGCTTGGGCAGGAATGAGCAGTTCTTC	CASSLGRNEQFF
TRBD2	TRBV5-4	TRBJ2-7	.	TGTGCCAGCAGCGGAGGACTAGCGGGGGGTTACTACGAGCAGTACTTC	CASSGGLAGGYYEQYF
TRBD2	TRBV5-1	TRBJ2-4	.	TGCGCCAGCACCCCGGGAGGGGGAAACATTCAGTACTTC	CASTPGGGNIQYF
.	TRBV9	TRBJ1-2	few	TGTGCCAGCAGCGTAGATCCAGAATATGGCTACACCTTC	CASSVDPEYGYTF
TRBD2	TRBV28	TRBJ2-3	.	TGTGCCAGCAGTATGGGACTAGCGCGGGAGGGAATCACAGATACGCAGTATTTT	CASSMGLAREGITDTQYF
.	TRBV7-2	TRBJ2-7	.	TGTGCCAGCAGCTTAGACCTAGGTGAGCAGTACTTC	CASSLDLGEQYF
TRBD2	TRBV7-6	TRBJ2-7	.	TGTGCCAGCAGCACTAGCGGGGGGAACTCCTACGAGCAGTACTTC	CASSTSGGNSYEQYF
TRBD1	TRBV7-2	TRBJ1-2	.	TGTGCCAGCAGCTCGAGGACAGGGGGCAGCTATGGCTACACCTTC	CASSSRTGGSYGYTF
TRBD2	TRBV27	TRBJ2-7	.	TGTGCCAGCAGTTCGGGGGGGAGCGAGCAGTACTTC	CASSSGGSEQYF
TRBD1	TRBV15	TRBJ1-3	.	TGTGCCACCAGCGGGGGACAGCTGAGCTCTGGAAACACCATATATTTT	CATSGGQLSSGNTIYF
.	TRBV6-5	TRBJ1-2	.	TGTGCCAGCAGATGGCGGCGTAATATAGGAAACACCTTC	CASRWRRNIGNTF
.	TRBV11-2	TRBJ1-6	.	TGTGCCAGCAGCTTATTCGACTTTTTCGTTTCACCCCTCCACTTT	CASSLFDFFVSPLHF
.	TRBV30	TRBJ2-3	.	TGTGCCTGGAGTATTGGGGGGAGCACAGATACGCAGTATTTT	CAWSIGGSTDTQYF
TRBD1	TRBV28	TRBJ2-2	once	TGTGCCAGCAGTCCCAACGACAGGGCGGCCGGGGAGCTGTTTTTT	CASSPNDRAAGELFF
.	TRBV30	TRBJ1-1	once	TGTGCCTGGAGTTACCAGGGTAGAACTTTCTTT	CAWSYQGRTFF
.	TRBV6-1	TRBJ2-7	few	TGTGCCAGCAGTGCTTCTCAGGGCTTGACGTTCTACGAGCAGTACTTC	CASSASQGLTFYEQYF
.	TRBV6-5	TRBJ2-1	once	TGTGCCACCGAGGTGACCTACGTAGACCATGAGCAGTTCTTC	CATEVTYVDHEQFF
.	TRBV5-4	TRBJ2-7	few	TGTGCCAGCAGCTTGATGAGCTACGAGCAGTACTTC	CASSLMSYEQYF
TRBD2	TRBV7-9	TRBJ2-3	.	TGTTCCAGCAGCTTAGGAGGCGGGGGGCATTTT	CSSSLGGGGHF
TRBD1	TRBV27	TRBJ1-1	.	TGTGCCAGCAGTTTATCCCTCCTGGACAGGGGAATCCGTCAAGCTTTCTTT	CASSLSLLDRGIRQAFF
.	TRBV7-9	TRBJ1-2	.	TGTGCCAGCAGCTTAGGAGGGGGATCTAACTATGGCTACACCTTC	CASSLGGGSNYGYTF
TRBD2	TRBV5-8	TRBJ2-7	.	TGTGCTTACCGGGCCAACCGGGGGGTATACGAGCAGTACTTC	CAYRANRGVYEQYF
.	TRBV5-4	TRBJ2-1	.	TGTGCCAGCAGTTTAGACAGGTACAATGAGCAGTTCTTC	CASSLDRYNEQFF
.	TRBV15	TRBJ1-3	.	TGTGCCACCAGCAGAGCCAGGTACTCTGGAAACACCATATATTTT	CATSRARYSGNTIYF
TRBD1	TRBV9	TRBJ2-2	.	TGTGCCAGCAGCGAGGGAGGACAGGGGGTGGCCGGGGAGCTGTTTTTT	CASSEGGQGVAGELFF
.	TRBV5-1	TRBJ2-2	.	TGCGCCAGCAGCACGGACATCCCGGAGCTGTTTTTT	CASSTDIPELFF
.	TRBV29-1	TRBJ1-3	.	TGCAGCGTTGAGACTGGGGGAAACACCATATATTTT	CSVETGGNTIYF
.	TRBV6-5	TRBJ1-2	.	TGTGCCAGCAGTTACCCCGGGGGCTACACCTTC	CASSYPGGYTF
.	TRBV6-5	TRBJ2-5	.	TGTGCCAGCAGTTACGGGTGGCGGGGAGAGACCCAGTACTTC	CASSYGWRGETQYF
.	TRBV4-1	TRBJ1-6	few	TGCGCCAGCAGCCAAGATGGGCGGGGTTCTAATTCACCCCTCCACTTT	CASSQDGRGSNSPLHF
TRBD2	TRBV9	TRBJ2-1	.	TGTGCCAGCAGCACCCGGTCGGTAGCGGGGGAGGGTGAGCAGTTCTTC	CASSTRSVAGEGEQFF
.	TRBV19	TRBJ2-5	.	TGTGCCAGTTCGTCCCCCCTACCCCCTCGGGAGCAGTACTTC	CASSSPLPPREQYF
.	TRBV9	TRBJ2-2	.	TGTGCCAGCAGCGCCCAACTAGAAGCGAACACCGGGGAGCTGTTTTTT	CASSAQLEANTGELFF
TRBD1	TRBV11-2	TRBJ2-7	.	TGTGCCAGCAACAGGGACAGGGATTACGAGCAGTACTTC	CASNRDRDYEQYF
.	TRBV7-6	TRBJ2-7	.	TGTGCCAGCAGCTTGGGGCAGGGTAGGACCGAGCAGTACTTC	CASSLGQGRTEQYF
TRBD1	TRBV6-5	TRBJ1-1	.	TGTGCCAGCAGTTGGCGACAGGGGGTGAACACTGAAGCTTTCTTT	CASSWRQGVNTEAFF
.	TRBV2	TRBJ2-1	.	TGTGCCACCTACGAATTTTACAATGAGCAGTTCTTC	CATYEFYNEQFF
.	TRBV7-8	TRBJ2-1	.	TGTGCCAGCAGCCTCCGCAGGGGGACTAGGACCTACAATGAGCAGTTCTTC	CASSLRRGTRTYNEQFF